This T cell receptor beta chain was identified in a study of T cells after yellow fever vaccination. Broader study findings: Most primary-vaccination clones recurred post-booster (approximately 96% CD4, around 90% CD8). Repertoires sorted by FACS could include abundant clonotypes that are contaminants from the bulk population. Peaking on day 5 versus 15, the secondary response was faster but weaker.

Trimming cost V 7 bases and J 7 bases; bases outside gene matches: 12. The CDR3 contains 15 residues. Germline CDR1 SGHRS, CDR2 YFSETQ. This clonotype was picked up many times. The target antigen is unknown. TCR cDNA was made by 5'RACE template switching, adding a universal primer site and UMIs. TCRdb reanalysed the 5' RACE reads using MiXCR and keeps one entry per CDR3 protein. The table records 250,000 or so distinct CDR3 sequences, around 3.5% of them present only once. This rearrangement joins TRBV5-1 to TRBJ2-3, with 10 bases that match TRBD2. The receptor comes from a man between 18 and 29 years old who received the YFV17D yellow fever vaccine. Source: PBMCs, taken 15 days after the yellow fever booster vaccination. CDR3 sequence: CASAVGLAASNTQYF. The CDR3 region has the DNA TGCGCCAGCGCGGTTGGACTAGCGGCGTCAAATACGCAGTATTTT.